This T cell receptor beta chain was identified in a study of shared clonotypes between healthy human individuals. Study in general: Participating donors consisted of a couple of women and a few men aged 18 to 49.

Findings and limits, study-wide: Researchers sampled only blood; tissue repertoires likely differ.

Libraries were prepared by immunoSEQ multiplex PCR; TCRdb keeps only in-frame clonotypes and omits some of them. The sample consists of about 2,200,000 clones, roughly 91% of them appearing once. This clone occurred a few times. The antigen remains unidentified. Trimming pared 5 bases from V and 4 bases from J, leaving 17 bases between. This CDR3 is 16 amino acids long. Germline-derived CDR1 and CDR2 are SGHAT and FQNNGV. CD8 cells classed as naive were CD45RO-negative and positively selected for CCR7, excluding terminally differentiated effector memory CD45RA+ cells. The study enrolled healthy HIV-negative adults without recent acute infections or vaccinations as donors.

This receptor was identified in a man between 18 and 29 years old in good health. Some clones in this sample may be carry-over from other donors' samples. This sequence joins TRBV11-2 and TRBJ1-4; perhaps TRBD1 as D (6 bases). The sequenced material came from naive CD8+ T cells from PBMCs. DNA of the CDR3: TGTGCCAGCAGCGCAGACCCTGGACAGATTAATGAAAAACTGTTTTTT. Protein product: CASSADPGQINEKLFF.